Below, 22 T cell receptor beta chains from the same sample are listed, as sequenced in a study of regulatory T cells in long-lasting Graves disease. The time point denotes: newly diagnosed GD, antithyroid drugs for less than 3 months. The TCR library was prepared using RNA isolated from PBMCs. Researchers made TCR beta libraries by using iRepertoire HTBI primers and running Arm-PCR on CDR3 regions. TCRdb re-analysed the multiplex PCR reads in MiXCR, keeping a single row per CDR3 protein. The sample shows hundreds of thousands of distinct CDR3 sequences, less than 20% of them seen only once. The sample also formed part of further work on T cells in Graves' hyperthyroidism and ophthalmopathy.

Sample: peripheral blood mononuclear cells (PBMCs), taken at new diagnosis, from a patient treated with antithyroid drugs. The receptors were sampled from a woman aged 25 to 45 with Graves disease.

This clonotype came up many times. The chain recombines TRBV6-5 with TRBJ2-7; D is uncertain. CDR3 length: 14 amino acids. V was shortened by 2 bases and J by 3 bases, with 11 bases between the two germline ends. CDR1 MNHEY and CDR2 SVGAGI come from the germline V gene. DNA for the CDR3: TGTGCCAGCAGTTACCGAGTTTTGGGCTACGAGCAGTACTTC. Translated: CASSYRVLGYEQYF.

This clonotype appeared a few times. This chain links TRBV30 with TRBJ1-2; no clear D gene. Germline-derived CDR1 and CDR2 are GTSNPN and SVGIG (reference sequence). Trimming removed 5 bases from V and 8 bases from J, with 15 bases in between. CDR3 length: 12 residues. The CDR3 sequence is CAWLPQGRGYTF. The CDR3 region has the DNA TGTGCCTGGCTACCCCAAGGGAGAGGCTACACCTTC.

V gene TRBV11-1 combines with J gene TRBJ2-5, with D perhaps TRBD2 (6 bases). Deletions cut 5 bases from V and 4 bases from J, with 14 bases between. Germline assignment: CDR1 SGHAT and CDR2 FQDESV (reference sequence). The CDR3 covers 14 residues. CDR3 nucleotide sequence: TGTGCCAGCAGCCCGGGGGACCCCTTAGAGACCCAGTACTTC. Translation: CASSPGDPLETQYF.

This clonotype has a count of ten or more. The chain is built from TRBV12-3 or TRBV12-4 and TRBJ2-1, with 7 bases aligning to TRBD1. V was pared by 7 bases and J by 7 bases, with 7 bases of the junction left unmatched. This CDR3 contains 13 residues. In DNA, the CDR3 is TGTGCCAGCAACCCGGGACAGATGAATGAGCAGTTCTTC. Its translation is CASNPGQMNEQFF.

The J gene is TRBJ2-2, the V gene TRBV5-4; D is unresolved. V was shortened by 0 bases and J by 1 base, with 7 bases between the two germline ends. CDR3 size: 15 residues. Germline V gene lookup returns CDR1 SGHNT and CDR2 YYREEE (reference sequence). DNA for the CDR3: TGTGCCAGCAGCTTGGATGGGTTGAACACCGGGGAGCTGTTTTTT. This sequence encodes CASSLDGLNTGELFF.

This clonotype occurred many times. The V call is TRBV7-9, the J call TRBJ2-5; unclear D gene. V lost 4 bases, J lost 6 bases, and 21 bases lay in between. The CDR3 consists of 16 residues. CDR1 is SEHNR, CDR2 FQNEAQ, per germline (reference sequence). The CDR3 DNA reads as TGTGCCAGCAGCTCCTGGATCACAGAGACCAAGAAGACCCAGTACTTC. Residues: CASSSWITETKKTQYF.

There are many counts of this clonotype. The genes are TRBV30 and TRBJ2-1; D ambiguous. The V gene's germline CDR1 is GTSNPN and CDR2 SVGIG (reference sequence). Trimming removed 0 bases from V and 13 bases from J, with 13 bases in between. This CDR3 contains 12 residues. CDR3 residues: CAWSVQRAQQFF. The CDR3 DNA sequence: TGTGCCTGGAGTGTACAGCGAGCCCAACAGTTCTTC.

This clonotype was observed many times. The chain recombines TRBV20-1 with TRBJ2-1; 10 bases are shared with TRBD2. This CDR3 is 19 amino acids long. Germline CDR1 is DFQATT and CDR2 is SNEGSKA (reference sequence). The trim removed 3 bases at V and 9 bases at J, leaving 23 bases unmatched. The CDR3 DNA reads as TGCAGTGCTAGTGCCAACGCGTTTCGTAGCGGGAGGTCCCTCGGTGAGCAGTTCTTC. The encoded protein is CSASANAFRSGRSLGEQFF.

This clonotype was picked up many times. This chain's CDR3 is CASSLGSGIIGTQYF. For the CDR3, the DNA is TGTGCCAGCAGTCTCGGTTCAGGGATAATTGGGACCCAGTACTTC. This rearrangement joins TRBV12-3 or TRBV12-4 to TRBJ2-5, with D possibly TRBD1 on 5 matching bases. The CDR3 loop spans 15 amino acids. Trimming stripped 5 bases from V and 7 bases from J, with 20 bases between.

This clonotype showed up many times. V is TRBV29-1 and J is TRBJ1-2; D possibly corresponds to TRBD1 (6 bases). The V end was cut by 4 bases, the J end by 2 bases, with 8 bases between. CDR3 length: 12 residues. In germline, CDR1 is SQVTM, CDR2 ANQGSEA. The CDR3 sequence: CSVGGANYGYTF. CDR3 nucleotide sequence: TGCAGCGTTGGGGGGGCCAACTATGGCTACACCTTC.

Points on this clonotype: It may be a read error: a sequence one base away is much more abundant. The V gene is TRBV12-3 or TRBV12-4, the J gene TRBJ2-4; D perhaps matches TRBD2 (5 bases). The CDR3 has 18 residues. CDR3 bases: TGTGCCAGCAGTTCCTACGACCTGGACGGTCTAGCCAAAAGCATTCAGTACTTC. Translation gives CASSSYDLDGLAKSIQYF.

V is TRBV6-1 and J is TRBJ2-7; 12 nucleotides align to TRBD2. Germline CDR1 MNHNS, CDR2 SASEGT. V dropped 3 bases and J dropped 3; count of bases not matched to a gene: 6. The CDR3 totals 16 residues. The CDR3: CASSDYSTSGSYEQYF. DNA of the CDR3: TGTGCCAGCAGTGATTACTCGACTAGCGGGAGCTACGAGCAGTACTTC.

The chain joins TRBV20-1 to TRBJ1-3; 7 bases are a match to TRBD1. Looked up from germline, CDR1 is DFQATT and CDR2 is SNEGSKA (reference sequence). The ends lost 5 bases at V and 0 bases at J; junction bases unmatched: 7. The CDR3 contains 15 residues. The CDR3 loop reads CSAGRQGSSGNTIYF. CDR3 coding DNA: TGCAGTGCTGGAAGACAGGGAAGCTCTGGAAACACCATATATTTT.

This clonotype occurred many times. The chain employs TRBV5-1 and TRBJ1-1, with a weak D call TRBD1 (5 bases). Germline V lookup: CDR1 SGHRS, CDR2 YFSETQ. CDR3 length: 12 residues. The germline V and J ends were trimmed by 8 bases and 4 bases, with 12 bases remaining between them. CDR3 coding DNA: TGCGCCAGTCGGGACGGCAGCACTGAAGCTTTCTTT. Protein: CASRDGSTEAFF.

The sample holds one count of this clonotype. The chain links TRBV5-1 to TRBJ2-7, with 7 bases lining up with TRBD1. V shed 5 bases and J 5 bases; nucleotides not matched to a gene: 13. Per the germline V gene, CDR1 is SGHRS and CDR2 is YFSETQ. There are 15 residues in the CDR3. CDR3 residues: CASRETQGVPHEQYF. CDR3 DNA: TGCGCCAGCAGAGAGACCCAGGGGGTCCCCCACGAGCAGTACTTC.

There are a few counts of this clonotype. The chain carries TRBV14 and TRBJ1-1, with D hard to call. CDR1 and CDR2 from the germline V gene are SGHDN and FVKESK. V dropped 0 bases and J dropped 3 bases, with 8 bases sitting between them. CDR3 length equals 14 residues. DNA for the CDR3: TGTGCCAGCAGCCAAGATCTGTGGGACACTGAAGCTTTCTTT. Its protein is CASSQDLWDTEAFF.

This clonotype has a count of ten or more. The V gene is TRBV15, the J gene TRBJ2-1; D ambiguous. The CDR3 totals 13 residues. Trimming removed 1 base at V and 4 bases at J, with 5 bases between. CDR1 and CDR2 (germline): LNHNV, YYDKDF (reference sequence). CDR3 bases: TGTGCCACCAGCAGAGGTACATACAATGAGCAGTTCTTC. This encodes CATSRGTYNEQFF.

Ten or more counts support this clonotype. This chain connects TRBV7-8 to TRBJ2-5; D remains unclear. The CDR3 consists of 13 residues. Germline assignment: CDR1 SGHVS and CDR2 FQNEAQ. Trimming pared 3 bases from V and 4 bases from J, leaving 9 bases between. In DNA form, the CDR3 reads TGTGCCAGCAGCTTTGGACCTACAGAGACCCAGTACTTC. The encoded protein is CASSFGPTETQYF.

The rearrangement uses TRBV25-1 and TRBJ1-4, with D uncertain. The germline V and J ends were trimmed by 2 bases and 4 bases, with 8 bases remaining between them. Germline V gene lookup returns CDR1 MGHDK and CDR2 SYGVNS. This CDR3 has 14 residues. CDR3 nucleotide sequence: TGTGCCAGCAGTGAAGGCGGAGGTAATGAAAAACTGTTTTTT. It specifies CASSEGGGNEKLFF.

The rearrangement joins TRBV20-1 to TRBJ1-6, with a weak D call TRBD1 (5 bases). Germline CDR1 DFQATT, CDR2 SNEGSKA (reference sequence). This CDR3 spans 11 amino acids. Deletions cut 3 bases from V and 12 bases from J, with 9 bases between. This CDR3 is CSARLGGPLHF. CDR3 coding DNA: TGCAGTGCTAGGTTGGGGGGACCCCTCCACTTT.

This clonotype was recorded a few times. This sequence may be a read error, since a much larger clone differs from it by one base. The genes are TRBV6-2 or TRBV6-3 and TRBJ2-7; 8 positions match TRBD2. The germline V gene has CDR1 MNHEY and CDR2 SVGEGT. V trimming: 4 bases; J trimming: 2 bases; junction bases outside the gene matches: 4. There are 14 residues in the CDR3. The DNA of the CDR3 is TGTGCCAGCAGTTGCGGCGGGGGGACCTACGAGCAGTACTTC. Translation gives CASSCGGGTYEQYF.

This clonotype was found a few times. V is TRBV3-1 and J is TRBJ2-7; 9 bases agree with TRBD2. Trimming removed 6 bases from V and 0 bases from J; junction bases left unmatched: 9. CDR3 size: 16 residues. Germline values: CDR1 LGHDT, CDR2 YNNKEL (reference sequence). The DNA of the CDR3 is TGTGCCAGCAGGGGCCGACTAGCGGAAAGCTCCTACGAGCAGTACTTC. The encoded protein is CASRGRLAESSYEQYF.